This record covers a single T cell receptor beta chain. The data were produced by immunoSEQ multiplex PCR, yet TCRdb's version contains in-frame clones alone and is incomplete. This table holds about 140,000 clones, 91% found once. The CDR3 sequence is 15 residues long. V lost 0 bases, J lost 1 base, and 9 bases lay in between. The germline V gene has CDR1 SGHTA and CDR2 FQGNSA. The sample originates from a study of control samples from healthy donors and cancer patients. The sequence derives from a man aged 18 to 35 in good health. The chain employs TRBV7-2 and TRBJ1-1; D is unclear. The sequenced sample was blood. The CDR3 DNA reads TGTGCCAGCAGCTTAGCGCCGAACAAGAACACTGAAGCTTTCTTT. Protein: CASSLAPNKNTEAFF.